This T cell receptor beta chain was found in a study of OX40 agonist ivuxolimab in advanced cancers. The overall study: Ivuxolimab, which patients received intravenously every 2 weeks, was dosed at 0.01 to 10 mg/kg. Mean age about 60 years, range 23 to 79; 82.7% male.

Study findings and constraints: A proportion of nonresponders additionally exhibited low normalized T-cell clonal expansion. Mean expanded clone counts were higher in CD8+ than CD4+ T cells.

TCRdb's copy holds only in-frame clones and misses some; the assay was immunoSEQ multiplex PCR. Among about 20,000 clones listed, approximately 84% were seen once. Notes on this clone: The antigen is undetermined.

V was pared by 1 base and J by 4 bases, with 8 bases of the junction left unmatched. The CDR3 has 16 residues. The germline V gene encodes CDR1 MNHEY and CDR2 SVGAGI. The sequencing here drew on CD4+ or CD8+ T cells sorted from blood, taken in a trial of the OX40 agonist ivuxolimab. The sequence was obtained from an adult with an advanced solid tumor such as melanoma, head and neck, liver or kidney cancer. The rearrangement uses TRBV6-5 and TRBJ2-3; TRBD2 matches at 7 bases. The CDR3 protein is CASSYLAGYDPDTQYF. The CDR3 DNA reads as TGTGCCAGCAGTTACTTAGCGGGTTATGATCCAGATACGCAGTATTTT.